This note documents a single TCR beta chain sequence. Libraries were prepared by immunoSEQ multiplex PCR; TCRdb keeps only in-frame clonotypes and omits some of them. The sample lists some 630,000 clones, approximately 79% occurring once. The data originate from a study of shared clonotypes between healthy human individuals. V gave up 2 bases and J gave up 9 bases; unmatched junction bases: 9. This CDR3 spans 16 amino acids. From germline, CDR1 is SGHRS and CDR2 YFSETQ. The sequence came from a woman aged 25 to 45 in good health. The sample consisted of memory CD4+ T cells sorted from blood. Noted subset: CD45RA-negative fraction. The rearrangement joins TRBV5-1 to TRBJ2-1; 12 bases line up with TRBD2. The CDR3: CASSLTTSGSLGEQFF. DNA for the CDR3: TGCGCCAGCAGCTTAACGACTAGCGGGAGTTTGGGTGAGCAGTTCTTC.